A single sample is the source of the 8 T cell receptor beta chains below, sequenced in a study of radiotherapy plus CTLA-4 blockade in lung cancer. Some clones are missing from TCRdb's copy, which holds only in-frame ones; the method was immunoSEQ multiplex PCR. The sample contains some 66,000 clones, around 81% of which appear only once. Sample: peripheral blood, taken from a patient treated with radiotherapy plus ipilimumab. The receptor source for this set is a human donor with non-small cell lung cancer who had a partial response to radiotherapy plus ipilimumab.

This chain links TRBV7-2 with TRBJ2-1, with a weak D call TRBD2 (6 bases). The V gene lost 4 bases and the J gene lost 0 bases, with 10 bases spanning the gap. Germline V gene data show CDR1 as SGHTA and CDR2 as FQGNSA. CDR3 size: 15 residues. The CDR3 DNA reads as TGTGCCAGCAGCTGGGGACTGAACTCCTACAATGAGCAGTTCTTC. Its protein product is CASSWGLNSYNEQFF. The full variable domain, rest sourced from reference TRBV7-2 and TRBJ2-1, is GAGVSQSPSNKVTEKGKDVELRCDPISGHTALYWYRQSLGQGLEFLIYFQGNSAPDKSGLPSDRFSAERTGGSVSTLTIQRTQQEDSAVYLCASSWGLNSYNEQFFGPGTRLTVL.

This chain links TRBV10-3 with TRBJ2-2, with D maybe TRBD2 (5 bases). The CDR3 spans 14 residues. Germline CDR1 is ENHRY and CDR2 is SYGVKD. Deletions cut 6 bases from V and 0 bases from J, with 8 bases between. CDR3 DNA: TGTGCCATCAGCCGGCGGGCGAACACCGGGGAGCTGTTTTTT. Residues: CAISRRANTGELFF.

The V and J genes are TRBV6-5 and TRBJ2-4, with D perhaps TRBD1 (6 bases). CDR1 MNHEY and CDR2 SVGAGI come from the germline V gene. CDR3 length: 15 residues. Trimming stripped 6 bases from V and 0 bases from J, with 12 bases between. CDR3 coding DNA: TGTGCCAGCAGACGGACAGTCCTAGCCAAAAACATTCAGTACTTC. Translation: CASRRTVLAKNIQYF.

The chain has TRBV6-7 and TRBJ2-3, with a weak D call TRBD2 (5 bases). TRBV6-7 is sorted into the ORF group, with uncertain function. V was shortened by 5 bases and J by 2 bases, with 11 bases between the two germline ends. The CDR3 is 14 amino acids. The DNA for the CDR3 is TGTGCCAGCAGTCCCGGGATCTACACAGATACGCAGTATTTT. Amino acids: CASSPGIYTDTQYF.

This clone was picked up a small number of times. This chain joins TRBV10-3 and TRBJ2-7; 13 nucleotides match TRBD2. The germline gives CDR1 ENHRY, CDR2 SYGVKD. The CDR3 has 17 residues. The V and J ends lost 4 bases and 4 bases, in that order; junction bases with no gene match: 10. CDR3 amino acids: CAISVGTGTSGTYEQYF. CDR3 in DNA: TGTGCCATCAGTGTTGGGACCGGGACTAGCGGGACTTACGAGCAGTACTTC.

V is TRBV20-1 and J is TRBJ2-7, with D tentatively TRBD1 (5 bases). Germline values: CDR1 DFQATT, CDR2 SNEGSKA (reference sequence). V lost 6 bases and J 3 bases, leaving 9 bases between the germline ends. This CDR3 region has 11 residues. CDR3 nucleotide sequence: TGCAGTGCGATCGACAGCTACGAGCAGTACTTC. Translation: CSAIDSYEQYF.

For the CDR3, the DNA is TGTGCCAGCGGGGGACAGGGGAGCAATCAGCCCCAGCATTTT. Translating it yields CASGGQGSNQPQHF. J is TRBJ1-5 and V is TRBV2, with 10 bases fitting TRBD1. CDR1 is SNHLY and CDR2 is FYNNEI in the germline V gene. CDR3 size: 14 residues. V was pared by 8 bases and J by 1 base, with 2 bases of the junction left unmatched.

The chain combines TRBV28 with TRBJ2-3, with 10 bases fitting TRBD2. The CDR3 totals 16 residues. The V gene's germline CDR1 is MDHEN and CDR2 SYDVKM. After removal of 6 bases from V and 6 bases from J, the junction contained 12 bases not matched to a gene. The CDR3 protein is CASRKPGAGGPDTQYF. Here the CDR3 DNA reads TGTGCCAGCAGGAAACCGGGAGCGGGAGGGCCGGATACGCAGTATTTT. Full variable domain (remainder filled in from reference TRBV28 and TRBJ2-3): DVKVTQSSRYLVKRTGEKVFLECVQDMDHENMFWYRQDPGLGLRLIYFSYDVKMKEKGDIPEGYSVSREKKERFSLILESASTNQTSMYLCASRKPGAGGPDTQYFGPGTRLTVL.